The rows below give T cell receptor beta chains drawn from one sample of a study of beta chain features in type 1 diabetes. Assay used: immunoSEQ multiplex PCR; TCRdb lists only in-frame clones, some missing. Of 350,000 to 450,000 clones in the sample, more than 13% are singletons; the top ten hold around 0.02%. Sequenced material: naive CD4+ T cells from blood. Receptor source: a woman under 30 in good health. Both conserved end residues are part of each CDR3. Fields, in order: D gene, V gene, J gene, clone size, CDR3 DNA, CDR3 protein. A D gene is named only where the DNA matches it firmly. Only some rows state a clone size, as once, few, many or a class for expanded clones.

-	TRBV28	TRBJ2-1	-	TGTGCCAGCAGTTCTTTGGGCTCGACCTCCTACAATGAGCAGTTCTTC	CASSSLGSTSYNEQFF
TRBD2	TRBV9	TRBJ2-1	-	TGTGCCAGCAGCCTTGGGACTAGGCCATCCTACAATGAGCAGTTCTTC	CASSLGTRPSYNEQFF
-	TRBV28	TRBJ2-3	few	TGTGCCAGCAGTATCCGTCCAGATACGCAGTATTTT	CASSIRPDTQYF
-	TRBV28	TRBJ2-7	few	TGTGCCAGCAGTTTAGGAGGGGGGGCTACCTACGAGCAGTACTTC	CASSLGGGATYEQYF
-	TRBV9	TRBJ2-3	-	TGTGCCAGCAGCAATGGTGCGGGCACAGATACGCAGTATTTT	CASSNGAGTDTQYF
-	TRBV18	TRBJ1-5	few	TGTGCCAGCTCGGAGGGTGGCAATCAGCCCCAGCATTTT	CASSEGGNQPQHF
-	TRBV4-2	TRBJ2-1	-	TGTGCCAGCAGCCAAGATTCGTTCGAGCAGTTCTTC	CASSQDSFEQFF
TRBD1	TRBV28	TRBJ1-2	-	TGTGCCAGCACTCCGGGACAGGGCCACTATGGCTACACCTTC	CASTPGQGHYGYTF
TRBD2	TRBV28	TRBJ2-2	-	TGTGCCAGCACCGCGGGGGGACTCGGGAGTACGAACACCGGGGAGCTGTTTTTT	CASTAGGLGSTNTGELFF
TRBD2	TRBV6-5	TRBJ2-3	-	TGTGCCAGCAGTTACTCGAGTCTAGCGGGCACGCAGTATTTT	CASSYSSLAGTQYF
TRBD1	TRBV7-9	TRBJ1-2	-	TGTGCCAGCAGCGCGGGACAGGTGGGCTCCTATGGCTACACCTTC	CASSAGQVGSYGYTF
TRBD2	TRBV7-2	TRBJ2-2	-	TGTGCCAGCACCACTCCAGCGGGAGAGGGAACCGGGGAGCTGTTTTTT	CASTTPAGEGTGELFF
-	TRBV9	TRBJ1-1	few	TGTGCCAGCAGCGTAGACCAGGGCCACACTGAAGCTTTCTTT	CASSVDQGHTEAFF
-	TRBV2	TRBJ1-1	few	TGTGCCAGCAGTGAGCAGGGGCTAATGAACACTGAAGCTTTCTTT	CASSEQGLMNTEAFF
TRBD1	TRBV7-2	TRBJ1-4	few	TGTGCCAGCAGTCTCGGACAGGTCCGGGAAAAACTGTTTTTT	CASSLGQVREKLFF
TRBD1	TRBV4-1	TRBJ1-5	few	TGCGCCAGCAGCCTCACGGCAACAGGGGATTTTAGCAATCAGCCCCAGCATTTT	CASSLTATGDFSNQPQHF
TRBD1	TRBV6-5	TRBJ2-7	-	TGTGCCAGCAGTCACGGGACAGGGCGAGACTACGAGCAGTACTTC	CASSHGTGRDYEQYF
-	TRBV18	TRBJ2-1	-	TGTGCCAGCTCACCAATCCAGTACAATGAGCAGTTCTTC	CASSPIQYNEQFF
-	TRBV14	TRBJ2-1	few	TGTGCCAGCAGCTCAAAACTCGGCGGACTCTACAATGAGCAGTTCTTC	CASSSKLGGLYNEQFF
-	TRBV4-2	TRBJ2-3	few	TGTGCCAGCAGCCAAACTCGGGGGGCAAGCACAGATACGCAGTATTTT	CASSQTRGASTDTQYF
TRBD1	TRBV28	TRBJ2-7	-	TGTGCCAGCAGTTTATCGGACAGGGGCCACGAGCAGTACTTC	CASSLSDRGHEQYF
-	TRBV7-9	TRBJ2-5	-	TGTGCCAGCAGCTTAGGGGCTAGCGTGGAGACCCAGTACTTC	CASSLGASVETQYF
-	TRBV30	TRBJ2-7	-	TGTGCCTGGAGTGAGGCCCGGAGCCCCTACTACGAGCAGTACTTC	CAWSEARSPYYEQYF
-	TRBV10-3	TRBJ2-7	few	TGTGCCATCAGTGAGGACAGGTCAGCCTACGAGCAGTACTTC	CAISEDRSAYEQYF
-	TRBV28	TRBJ2-2	few	TGTGCCAGCAGTACCGGACAGTGGAACACCGGGGAGCTGTTTTTT	CASSTGQWNTGELFF
TRBD1	TRBV7-9	TRBJ2-1	-	TGTGCCAGCCACAGGGGTTGGGAGCAGTTCTTC	CASHRGWEQFF
-	TRBV5-4	TRBJ2-5	few	TGTGCCAGCAGCTCAGCGAGGGTGAGACAAGAGACCCAGTACTTC	CASSSARVRQETQYF
TRBD2	TRBV28	TRBJ2-1	few	TGTGCCAGCAGGCCCTCGGGACTAGCGGGAGTCAATGAGCAGTTCTTC	CASRPSGLAGVNEQFF
TRBD1	TRBV6-5	TRBJ1-2	-	TGTGCCAGCAGCGGACAGGGGCGTCCTGGCTACACCTTC	CASSGQGRPGYTF
TRBD2	TRBV5-1	TRBJ2-1	-	TGCGCCAGCAGCTTGGCTTTGGACGGGAGGGCCAGGAATGAGCAGTTCTTC	CASSLALDGRARNEQFF
-	TRBV7-2	TRBJ1-2	few	TGTGCCAGCAGCTTAGGGGGCCTTCTCTATGGCTACACCTTC	CASSLGGLLYGYTF
TRBD1	TRBV30	TRBJ1-2	-	TGTGCCTGGGGACGACAGGGACTCTATGGCTACACCTTC	CAWGRQGLYGYTF
TRBD2	TRBV7-2	TRBJ2-1	-	TGTGCCAGCAGGGAAAGGACTAGCGGGAGTAATGAGCAGTTCTTC	CASRERTSGSNEQFF
TRBD2	TRBV4-1	TRBJ2-2	few	TGCGCCAGCAGCCATGGGGAGGGGGGGGAGCTGTTTTTT	CASSHGEGGELFF
-	TRBV9	TRBJ2-3	-	TGTGCCAGCAGTGGGGCCGCGGCAGATACGCAGTATTTT	CASSGAAADTQYF
TRBD2	TRBV4-3	TRBJ2-2	few	TGCGCCAGCAGCCAAGCGGGGAGGGTCGGGGAGCTGTTTTTT	CASSQAGRVGELFF
TRBD2	TRBV4-1	TRBJ2-7	-	TGCGCCAGCAGCCAAGATAGGGCTAGCGGGAGTGGGGAGCAGTACTTC	CASSQDRASGSGEQYF
TRBD1	TRBV2	TRBJ2-7	-	TGTGCCAGCCGGGACAGGGGATACGAGCAGTACTTC	CASRDRGYEQYF
TRBD2	TRBV30	TRBJ2-1	-	TGTGCCTGGAGTGTGGTCTTGGTTAGCGGGAGGGCCGGGGGAGAGCAGTTCTTC	CAWSVVLVSGRAGGEQFF
TRBD1	TRBV5-8	TRBJ1-2	few	TGTGCCAGCAGCTGGACAGGGAGTAACTATGGCTACACCTTC	CASSWTGSNYGYTF
-	TRBV6-1	TRBJ1-5	few	TGTGCCAGCAGTGAAGACAGGTGGGTTCGGCCCCAGCATTTT	CASSEDRWVRPQHF
TRBD2	TRBV7-2	TRBJ2-1	few	TGTGCCAGCAGCATATATGGGACTAGGGGAAGTGAGCAGTTCTTC	CASSIYGTRGSEQFF
-	TRBV7-2	TRBJ2-7	-	TGTGCCAGCAGCTCAACAGCCTCCTACGAGCAGTACTTC	CASSSTASYEQYF
-	TRBV27	TRBJ1-2	-	TGTGCCAGCAGCTCCGGACAACAAAACTATGGCTACACCTTC	CASSSGQQNYGYTF
TRBD2	TRBV7-9	TRBJ2-3	few	TGTGCCAGCAGCAAACTAGCGGGAGGCCACAGTAGCACAGATACGCAGTATTTT	CASSKLAGGHSSTDTQYF